The sample holds a few counts of the clone carrying this T cell receptor beta chain. Its matching antigen is unknown. These data belong to a study of metastatic and nonmetastatic thyroid tumors. The study, taken as a whole, reports: As reported, TCR beta diversity in blood and tumor was significantly higher in malignant thyroid tumors than in benign nodules.

Germline V gene sequence: CDR1 MNHNY, CDR2 SVGAGI (reference sequence). The V and J ends lost 6 bases and 4 bases, in that order; junction bases with no gene match: 8. The CDR3 sequence is 14 residues long. All patients were treatment-naive before thyroid surgery. Through MiXCR, TCRdb re-clonotyped the PCR reads. Seen here are approximately 13,000 clones, approximately 24% observed once, and the top ten hold around three fifths. The chain employs TRBV6-6 and TRBJ1-2; TRBD1 matches 7 bases. This TCR was sampled from a male donor with papillary thyroid cancer or a benign thyroid nodule (not recorded which). Some clones in this sample may be carry-over from other donors' samples. What was sequenced was blood. As DNA, the CDR3 is TGTGCCAGCAGATTACAGGGGTTGAGCTATGGCTACACCTTC. This translates into CASRLQGLSYGYTF.